The text below deals with one T cell receptor (beta chain). Its antigen is currently unknown. This entry is derived from a study of graft-versus-host responses after intestinal transplantation. Overall study: Among the recipients, all got anti-thymocyte globulin induction and then tacrolimus and steroids for about 3 years.

The assay was immunoSEQ multiplex PCR, and TCRdb's table has in-frame clones only and misses some. The sample shows approximately 90,000 clones, about 87% of them seen only once. Whole-study findings and limits: Researchers found GvH clones in recipient marrow, and some showed up first in ileum or blood. There was an association between peak levels of circulating GvH clones and early post-transplant HvG declines.

The CDR3 runs to 17 residues. J was trimmed by 2 bases and V by 4 bases; bases with no gene match: 9. Germline V gives CDR1 SEHNR, CDR2 FQNEAQ (reference sequence). The source of this sequence is a human donor who was the organ donor for an intestinal transplant. The source material was unstimulated CD4+ T cells sorted from spleen or lymph node cells, sampled before transplant. V and J are TRBV7-9 and TRBJ1-3; 9 bases align to TRBD1. The DNA of the CDR3 is TGTGCCAGCAGCTCCGGGACAGGGAATCCTCCTGGAAACACCATATATTTT. Protein product: CASSSGTGNPPGNTIYF.